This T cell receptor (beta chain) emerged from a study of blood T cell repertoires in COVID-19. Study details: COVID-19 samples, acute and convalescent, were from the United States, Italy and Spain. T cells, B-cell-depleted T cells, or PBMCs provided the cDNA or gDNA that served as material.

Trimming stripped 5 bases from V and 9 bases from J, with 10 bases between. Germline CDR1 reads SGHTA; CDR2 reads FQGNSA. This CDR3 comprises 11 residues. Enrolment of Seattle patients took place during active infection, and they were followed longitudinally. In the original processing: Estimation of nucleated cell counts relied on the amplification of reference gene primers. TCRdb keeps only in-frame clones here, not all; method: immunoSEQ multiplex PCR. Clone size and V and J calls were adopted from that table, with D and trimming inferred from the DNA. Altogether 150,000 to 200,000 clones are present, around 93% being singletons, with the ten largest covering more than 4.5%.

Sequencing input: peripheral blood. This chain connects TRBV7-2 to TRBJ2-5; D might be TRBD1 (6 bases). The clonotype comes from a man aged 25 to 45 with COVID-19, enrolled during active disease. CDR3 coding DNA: TGTGCCAGCAGCGGGTCAGGGGCCCAGTACTTC. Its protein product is CASSGSGAQYF.